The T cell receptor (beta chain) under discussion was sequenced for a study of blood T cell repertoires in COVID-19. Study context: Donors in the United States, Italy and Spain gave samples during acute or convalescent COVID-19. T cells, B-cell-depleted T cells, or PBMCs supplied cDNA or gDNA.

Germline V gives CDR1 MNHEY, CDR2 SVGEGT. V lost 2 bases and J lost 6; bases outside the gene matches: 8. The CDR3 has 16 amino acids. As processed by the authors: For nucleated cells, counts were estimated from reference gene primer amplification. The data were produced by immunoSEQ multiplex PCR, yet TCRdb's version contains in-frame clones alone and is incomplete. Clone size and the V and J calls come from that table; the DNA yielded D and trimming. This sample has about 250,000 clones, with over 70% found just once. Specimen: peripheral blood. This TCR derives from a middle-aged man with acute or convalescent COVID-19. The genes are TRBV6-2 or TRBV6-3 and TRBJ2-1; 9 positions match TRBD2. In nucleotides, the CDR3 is TGTGCCAGCAGTTACGGGGGTAGCGGGAGTCGCAATGAGCAGTTCTTC. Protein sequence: CASSYGGSGSRNEQFF.